This TCR beta chain was obtained from a study of cytomegalovirus exposure and HLA in healthy donors. Primers included in the PCR were 60 Vbeta and 13 Jbeta primers. Measured with immunoSEQ multiplex PCR; TCRdb has only the in-frame clones, and not every one. Of tens of thousands of clones listed, 82% were seen once; the top ten hold roughly 2%. CDR1 is SGDLS, CDR2 YYNGEE, per germline. Unmatched junction bases numbered 5, after V lost 1 base and J lost 4 bases. This CDR3 is built from 16 residues. With respect to this clone: Its specificity is not known.

Whole-study findings and limits: Later findings reportedly placed an Asian-associated ancestry cluster below the roughly 660-donor mean for N-insertions.

The sample was PBMCs. The chain combines TRBV9 with TRBJ2-2; 9 bases agree with TRBD1. The TCR was taken from a man in his late teens or twenties in good health and CMV-seronegative. CDR3 DNA: TGTGCCAGCAGCGTAAAGGGACAGGGATTCACCGGGGAGCTGTTTTTT. Amino acids: CASSVKGQGFTGELFF.